Below, 4 T cell receptor beta chains from the same sample are listed, as sequenced in a study of cytomegalovirus exposure and HLA in healthy donors. Use of 60 Vbeta and 13 Jbeta primers characterized the PCR. The data were produced by immunoSEQ multiplex PCR, yet TCRdb's version contains in-frame clones alone and is incomplete. The top ten hold 1.5% to 2% of the sample, which has about 200,000 clones, roughly 70% seen once. Sequenced material: PBMCs. These receptors all come from a woman aged 30 to 39 in good health and CMV-seronegative.

This clone showed up just a few times. V is TRBV4-1 and J is TRBJ1-1; D not certain. V lost 2 bases, J lost 3 bases, and 22 bases lay in between. Per the germline V gene, CDR1 is MGHRA and CDR2 is YSYEKL. CDR3 size: 18 residues. CDR3 sequence: CASSQQIGDTYEYTEAFF. The DNA of the CDR3 is TGCGCCAGCAGCCAACAAATCGGTGACACCTACGAGTACACTGAAGCTTTCTTT.

The rearrangement links TRBV2 to TRBJ2-3, with TRBD1 matching over 8 bases. V lost 3 bases and J lost 2; bases outside the gene matches: 4. Germline loops: CDR1 SNHLY, CDR2 FYNNEI. This CDR3 comprises 15 residues. CDR3 residues: CASSDRGLITDTQYF. The DNA for the CDR3 is TGTGCCAGCAGTGACAGGGGGCTTATCACAGATACGCAGTATTTT. Full variable domain (missing parts from reference TRBV2 and TRBJ2-3): EPEVTQTPSHQVTQMGQEVILRCVPISNHLYFYWYRQILGQKVEFLVSFYNNEISEKSEIFDDQFSVERPDGSNFTLKIRSTKLEDSAMYFCASSDRGLITDTQYFGPGTRLTVL.

As regards this clone: One junction end does not reproduce the germline sequence, and a read error may be involved. J is TRBJ1-1 and V is TRBV7-9, with D uncertain. The CDR3 totals 13 residues. Germline CDR1 SEHNR, CDR2 FQNEAQ (reference sequence). CDR3 DNA sequence: TGTTCCAGCAGCTTAACAAGGAACACTGAAGCTTTCTTT. Protein: CSSSLTRNTEAFF.

This clone has just a few counts. The chain is built from TRBV19 and TRBJ1-1; D is perhaps TRBD1 (6 bases). This CDR3 has 14 residues. V lost 7 bases and J lost 6, with 18 bases in between. The germline V gene has CDR1 LNHDA and CDR2 SQIVND (reference sequence). The DNA of the CDR3 is TGTGCCAGTAATGACCCTGGACAGATCGCTGAAGCTTTCTTT. This sequence encodes CASNDPGQIAEAFF.